This TCR beta chain was captured by sequencing in a study of blood T cell repertoires in COVID-19. Study in general: The United States, Italy and Spain were the sources of the acute and convalescent COVID-19 samples. In each case, the material was cDNA or gDNA derived from T cells, B-cell-depleted T cells, or PBMCs.

The authors' processing: Nucleated cell counts were estimated from reference gene primer amplification. The protocol was immunoSEQ multiplex PCR, while the TCRdb copy is restricted to in-frame clones and leaves out a portion. D and trimming were read from the DNA, whereas the V and J calls and clone size are those reported in that table. Among 95,000 or so clones listed, roughly 78% were seen once. Germline values: CDR1 LNHDA, CDR2 SQIVND (reference sequence). The ends lost 5 bases at V and 2 bases at J; junction bases unmatched: 2. This CDR3 spans 15 amino acids. The receptor comes from a woman older than 75 with active or convalescent COVID-19. Sequenced sample: peripheral blood. V usage is TRBV19 and J usage is TRBJ2-7; 14 bases are shared with TRBD2. The CDR3 here is CASSSGLAGAYEQYF. In nucleotides, the CDR3 is TGTGCCAGTAGTTCGGGACTAGCGGGAGCCTACGAGCAGTACTTC.